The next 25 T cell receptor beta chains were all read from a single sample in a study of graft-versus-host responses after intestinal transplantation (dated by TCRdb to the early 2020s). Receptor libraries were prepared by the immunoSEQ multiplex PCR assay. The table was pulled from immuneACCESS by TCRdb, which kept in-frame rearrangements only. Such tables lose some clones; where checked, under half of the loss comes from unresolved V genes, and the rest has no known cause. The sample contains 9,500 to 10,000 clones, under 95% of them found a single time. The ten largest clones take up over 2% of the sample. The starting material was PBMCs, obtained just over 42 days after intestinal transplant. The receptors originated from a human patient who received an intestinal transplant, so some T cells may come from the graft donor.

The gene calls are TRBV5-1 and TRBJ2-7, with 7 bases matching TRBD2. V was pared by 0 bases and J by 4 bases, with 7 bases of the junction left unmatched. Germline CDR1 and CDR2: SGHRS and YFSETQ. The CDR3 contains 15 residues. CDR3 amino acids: CASSLELREKYEQYF. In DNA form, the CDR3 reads TGCGCCAGCAGCTTGGAGTTGCGGGAGAAGTACGAGCAGTACTTC.

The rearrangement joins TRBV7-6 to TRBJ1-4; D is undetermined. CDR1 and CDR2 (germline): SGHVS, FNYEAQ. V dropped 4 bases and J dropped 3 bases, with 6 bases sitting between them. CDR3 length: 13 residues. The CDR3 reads CASSSRANEKLFF. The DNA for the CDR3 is TGTGCCAGCAGCTCAAGGGCTAATGAAAAACTGTTTTTT. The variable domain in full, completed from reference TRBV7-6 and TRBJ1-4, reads GAGVSQSPRYKVTKRGQDVALRCDPISGHVSLYWYRQALGQGPEFLTYFNYEAQQDKSGLPNDRFSAERPEGSISTLTIQRTEQRDSAMYRCASSSRANEKLFFGSGTQLSVL.

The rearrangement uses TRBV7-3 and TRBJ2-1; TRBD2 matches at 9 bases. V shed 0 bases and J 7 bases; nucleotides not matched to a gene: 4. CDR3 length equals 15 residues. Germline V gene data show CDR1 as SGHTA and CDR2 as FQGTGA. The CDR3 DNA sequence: TGTGCCAGCAGCTTAACTAGCGGGAGACAGAATGAGCAGTTCTTC. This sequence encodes CASSLTSGRQNEQFF.

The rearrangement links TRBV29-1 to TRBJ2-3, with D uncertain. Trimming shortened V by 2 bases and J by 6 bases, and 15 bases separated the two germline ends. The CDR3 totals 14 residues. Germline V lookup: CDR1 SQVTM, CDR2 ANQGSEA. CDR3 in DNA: TGCAGCGTTGAACCCCGTGAACGGGTCGATACGCAGTATTTT. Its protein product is CSVEPRERVDTQYF.

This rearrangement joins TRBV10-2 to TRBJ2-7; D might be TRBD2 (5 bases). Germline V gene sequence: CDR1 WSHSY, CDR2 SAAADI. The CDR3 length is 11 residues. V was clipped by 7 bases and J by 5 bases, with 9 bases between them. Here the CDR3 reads CASTLGDEQYF. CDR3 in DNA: TGCGCCAGCACCCTCGGGGACGAGCAGTACTTC.

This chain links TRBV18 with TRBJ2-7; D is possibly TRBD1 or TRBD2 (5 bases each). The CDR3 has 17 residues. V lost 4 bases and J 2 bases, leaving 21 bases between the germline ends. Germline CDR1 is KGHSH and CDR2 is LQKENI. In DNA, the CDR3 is TGTGCCAGCTCACGGGCCGGGGCCGAGAGCCCAACCTACGAGCAGTACTTC. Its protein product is CASSRAGAESPTYEQYF.

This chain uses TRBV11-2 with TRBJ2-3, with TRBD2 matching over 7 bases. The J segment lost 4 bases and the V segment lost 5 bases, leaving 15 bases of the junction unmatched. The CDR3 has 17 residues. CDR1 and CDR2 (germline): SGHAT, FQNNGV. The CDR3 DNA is TGTGCCAGCAGCGACCGGTTTGGGGCGGGAGTTGCAGATACGCAGTATTTT. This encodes CASSDRFGAGVADTQYF.

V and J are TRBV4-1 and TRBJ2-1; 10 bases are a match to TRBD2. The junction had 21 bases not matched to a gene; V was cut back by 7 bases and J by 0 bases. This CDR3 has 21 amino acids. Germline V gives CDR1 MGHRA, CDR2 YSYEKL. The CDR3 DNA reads TGCGCCAGCAAACTAAGACTCCTTACTAGCGGGAAGGGGGGCTCCTACAATGAGCAGTTCTTC. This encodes CASKLRLLTSGKGGSYNEQFF.

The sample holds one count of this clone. The CDR3 loop is CASSLGGASGYNEQFF. The CDR3, as DNA: TGTGCCAGCAGCTTAGGGGGGGCTAGCGGCTACAATGAGCAGTTCTTC. The V and J genes are TRBV13 and TRBJ2-1; TRBD2 is a possible D gene (7 bases). CDR1 is PRHDT, CDR2 FYEKMQ, per germline (reference sequence). The CDR3 runs to 16 residues. V lost 0 bases to trimming and J lost 3 bases, with 12 bases between them.

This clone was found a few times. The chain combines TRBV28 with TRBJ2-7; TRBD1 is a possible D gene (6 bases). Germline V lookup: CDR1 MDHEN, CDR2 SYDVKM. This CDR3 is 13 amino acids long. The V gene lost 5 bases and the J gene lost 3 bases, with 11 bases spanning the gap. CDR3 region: CASSPPTGYEQYF. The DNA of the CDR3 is TGTGCCAGCAGTCCCCCGACAGGCTACGAGCAGTACTTC.

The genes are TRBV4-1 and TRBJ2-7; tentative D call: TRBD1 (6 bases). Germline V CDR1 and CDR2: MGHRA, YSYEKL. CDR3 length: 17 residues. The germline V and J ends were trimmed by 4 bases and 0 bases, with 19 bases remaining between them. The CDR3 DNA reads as TGCGCCAGCAGCCCCCTCCTTCGACAGGCGAACTCCTACGAGCAGTACTTC. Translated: CASSPLLRQANSYEQYF.

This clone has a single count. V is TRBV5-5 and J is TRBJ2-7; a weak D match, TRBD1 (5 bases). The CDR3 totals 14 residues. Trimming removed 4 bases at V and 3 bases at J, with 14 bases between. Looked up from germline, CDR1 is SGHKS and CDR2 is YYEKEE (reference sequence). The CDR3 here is CASSLSKDSYEQYF. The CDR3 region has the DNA TGTGCCAGCAGCCTCAGTAAAGACAGCTACGAGCAGTACTTC.

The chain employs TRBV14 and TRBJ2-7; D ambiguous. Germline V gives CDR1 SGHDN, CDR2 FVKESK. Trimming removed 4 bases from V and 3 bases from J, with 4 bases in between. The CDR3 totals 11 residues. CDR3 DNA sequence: TGTGCCAGCAGCCCCCTCTACGAGCAGTACTTC. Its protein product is CASSPLYEQYF. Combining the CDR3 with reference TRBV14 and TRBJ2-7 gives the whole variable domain EAGVTQFPSHSVIEKGQTVTLRCDPISGHDNLYWYRRVMGKEIKFLLHFVKESKQDESGMPNNRFLAERTGGTYSTLKVQPAELEDSGVYFCASSPLYEQYFGPGTRLTVT.

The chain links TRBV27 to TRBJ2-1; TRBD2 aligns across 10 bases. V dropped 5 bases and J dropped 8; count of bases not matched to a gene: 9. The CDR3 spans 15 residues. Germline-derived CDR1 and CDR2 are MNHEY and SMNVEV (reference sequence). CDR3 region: CASSRELAGEDEQFF. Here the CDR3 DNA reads TGTGCCAGCAGTCGTGAGCTAGCGGGAGAGGATGAGCAGTTCTTC.

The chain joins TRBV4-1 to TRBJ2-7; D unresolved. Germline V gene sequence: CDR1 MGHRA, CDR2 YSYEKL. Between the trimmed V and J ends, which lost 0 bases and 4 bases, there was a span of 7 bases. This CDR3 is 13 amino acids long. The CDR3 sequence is CASSQDALYEQYF. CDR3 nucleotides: TGCGCCAGCAGCCAAGATGCCTTATACGAGCAGTACTTC.

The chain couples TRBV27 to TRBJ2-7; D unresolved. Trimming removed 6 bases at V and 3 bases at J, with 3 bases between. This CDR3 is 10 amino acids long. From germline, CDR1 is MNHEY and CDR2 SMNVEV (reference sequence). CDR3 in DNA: TGTGCCAGCAGATACTACGAGCAGTACTTC. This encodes CASRYYEQYF.

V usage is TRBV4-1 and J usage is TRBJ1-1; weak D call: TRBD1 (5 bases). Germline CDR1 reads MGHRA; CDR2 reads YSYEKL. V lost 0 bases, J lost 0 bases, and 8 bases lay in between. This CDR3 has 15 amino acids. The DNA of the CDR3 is TGCGCCAGCAGCCAAGATCGGGGGATGAACACTGAAGCTTTCTTT. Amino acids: CASSQDRGMNTEAFF.

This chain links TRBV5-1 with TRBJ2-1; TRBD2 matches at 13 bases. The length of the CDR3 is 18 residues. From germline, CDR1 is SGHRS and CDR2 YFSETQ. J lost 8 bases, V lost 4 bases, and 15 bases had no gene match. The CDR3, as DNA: TGCGCCAGCAGCGAGGGACTAGCGGGGACCTACCCTCCCGATGAGCAGTTCTTC. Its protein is CASSEGLAGTYPPDEQFF.

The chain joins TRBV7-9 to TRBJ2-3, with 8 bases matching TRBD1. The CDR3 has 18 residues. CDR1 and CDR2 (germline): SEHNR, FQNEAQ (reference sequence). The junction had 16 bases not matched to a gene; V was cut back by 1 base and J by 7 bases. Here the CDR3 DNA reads TGTGCCAGCAGCTTAGGCCCGGACGGGACAGGTCTCGGGAATACGCAGTATTTT. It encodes CASSLGPDGTGLGNTQYF.

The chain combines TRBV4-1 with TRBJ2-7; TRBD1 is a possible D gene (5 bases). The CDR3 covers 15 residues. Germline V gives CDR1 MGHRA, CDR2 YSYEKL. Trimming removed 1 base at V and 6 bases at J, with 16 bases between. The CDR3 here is CASSQASGYFFEQYF. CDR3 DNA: TGCGCCAGCAGCCAAGCTTCAGGGTATTTTTTCGAGCAGTACTTC.

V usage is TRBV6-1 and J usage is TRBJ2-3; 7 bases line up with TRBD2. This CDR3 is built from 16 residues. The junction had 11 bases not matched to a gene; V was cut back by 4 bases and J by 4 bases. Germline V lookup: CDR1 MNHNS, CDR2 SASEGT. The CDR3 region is CASSAWEGREPDTQYF. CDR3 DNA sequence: TGTGCCAGCAGTGCCTGGGAGGGGAGGGAACCAGATACGCAGTATTTT.

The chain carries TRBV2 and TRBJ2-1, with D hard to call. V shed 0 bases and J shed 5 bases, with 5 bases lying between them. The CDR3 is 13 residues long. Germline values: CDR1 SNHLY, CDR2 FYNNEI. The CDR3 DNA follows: TGTGCCAGCAGTGAAGCGCTGGACAATGAGCAGTTCTTC. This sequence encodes CASSEALDNEQFF.

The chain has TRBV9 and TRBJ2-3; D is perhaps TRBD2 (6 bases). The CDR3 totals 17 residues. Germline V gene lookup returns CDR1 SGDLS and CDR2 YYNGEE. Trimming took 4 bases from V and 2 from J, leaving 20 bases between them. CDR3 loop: CASSHNPRLAITDTQYF. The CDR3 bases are TGTGCCAGCAGCCACAACCCGAGGCTAGCGATCACAGATACGCAGTATTTT.

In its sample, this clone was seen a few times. Here the CDR3 reads CASSLQGNQPQHF. The CDR3 bases are TGTGCCAGCAGCCTCCAGGGCAATCAGCCCCAGCATTTT. The chain recombines TRBV25-1 with TRBJ1-5; D remains unclear. Trimming stripped 6 bases from V and 2 bases from J, with 8 bases between. Per germline, CDR1 MGHDK and CDR2 SYGVNS. CDR3 size: 13 residues.

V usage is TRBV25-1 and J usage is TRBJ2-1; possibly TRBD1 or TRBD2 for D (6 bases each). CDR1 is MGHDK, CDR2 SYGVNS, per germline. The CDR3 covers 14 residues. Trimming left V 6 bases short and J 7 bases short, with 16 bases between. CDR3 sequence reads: CASSRLGGTNEQFF. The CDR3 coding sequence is TGTGCCAGCAGCAGGTTAGGGGGGACGAATGAGCAGTTCTTC. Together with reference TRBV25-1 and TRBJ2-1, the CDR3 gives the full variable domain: EADIYQTPRYLVIGTGKKITLECSQTMGHDKMYWYQQDPGMELHLIHYSYGVNSTEKGDLSSESTVSRIRTEHFPLTLESARPSHTSQYLCASSRLGGTNEQFFGPGTRLTVL.